The clone carrying this T cell receptor (beta chain) was counted between two and nine times. What it binds is not known. This specimen comes from a study of blood T cells in healthy people across ages. The CDR3 consists of 14 residues. Trimming removed 11 bases from V and 0 bases from J; junction bases left unmatched: 10. CDR1 and CDR2 (germline): MNHEY, SVGAGI. Combining a sample-barcoded 5' primer with a J-beta primer mix, a second PCR ran for 7 to 11 cycles. Researchers report that a template-switch adaptor with 12 random nucleotides tagged each cDNA molecule. TCRdb re-derived calls from the 5' RACE reads in MiXCR, one entry per CDR3 protein. The table records about 1.6 million distinct CDR3 sequences, about 31% of them present only once. General observations from the study: Shifts in expanded clonotypes may have been confounded by donor CMV status, which was unknown.

The chain couples TRBV6-5 to TRBJ2-7, with 7 bases identical to TRBD1. The clonotype was recovered from a woman in her 30s in good health. The sample was blood. CDR3 region: CAVRGTVDSYEQYF. CDR3 nucleotides: TGTGCCGTCCGAGGGACAGTGGACTCCTACGAGCAGTACTTC.